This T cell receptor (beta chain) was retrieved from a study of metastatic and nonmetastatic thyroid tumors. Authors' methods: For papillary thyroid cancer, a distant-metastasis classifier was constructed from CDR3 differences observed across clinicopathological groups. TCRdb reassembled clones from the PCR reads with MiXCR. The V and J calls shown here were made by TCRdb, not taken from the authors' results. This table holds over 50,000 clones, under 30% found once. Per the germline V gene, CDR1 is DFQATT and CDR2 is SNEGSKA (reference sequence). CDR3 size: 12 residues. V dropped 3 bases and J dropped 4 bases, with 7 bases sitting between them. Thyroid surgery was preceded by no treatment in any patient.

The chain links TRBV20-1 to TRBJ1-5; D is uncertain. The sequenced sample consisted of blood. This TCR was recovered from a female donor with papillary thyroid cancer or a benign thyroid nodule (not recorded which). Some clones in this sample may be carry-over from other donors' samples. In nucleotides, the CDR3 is TGCAGTGCTAGCCCGAGGAATCAGCCCCAGCATTTT. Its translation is CSASPRNQPQHF.